These 2 T cell receptor beta chains share one sample of origin, sequenced in a study of T cells after yellow fever vaccination. Each CDR3 protein is one row after TCRdb ran MiXCR on the 5' RACE reads. The top ten clones hold roughly a sixth of a sample with about 350,000 distinct CDR3 sequences, roughly 8.3% of them seen once. The sample in question was PBMCs, obtained about 49 days after the first yellow fever vaccination. The receptors were gathered from a man younger than 30 who received the YFV17D yellow fever vaccine.

This clonotype was detected a few times. J is TRBJ2-7 and V is TRBV6-1, with 7 bases lining up with TRBD2. V lost 4 bases to trimming and J lost 2 bases; unmatched junction nucleotides: 5. From germline, CDR1 is MNHNS and CDR2 SASEGT. The length of the CDR3 is 14 residues. CDR3 protein: CASSVGGGPYEQYV. In nucleotides, the CDR3 is TGTGCCAGCAGTGTGGGGGGGGGTCCCTACGAGCAGTACGTC.

Ten or more counts support this clonotype. The chain couples TRBV9 to TRBJ2-1, with TRBD2 matching over 13 bases. The ends lost 5 bases at V and 6 bases at J; junction bases unmatched: 5. From germline, CDR1 is SGDLS and CDR2 YYNGEE. CDR3 length: 15 amino acids. The CDR3 sequence is CASSATSGGVNEQFF. The CDR3 DNA reads as TGTGCCAGCAGTGCCACTAGCGGGGGGGTCAATGAGCAGTTCTTC.